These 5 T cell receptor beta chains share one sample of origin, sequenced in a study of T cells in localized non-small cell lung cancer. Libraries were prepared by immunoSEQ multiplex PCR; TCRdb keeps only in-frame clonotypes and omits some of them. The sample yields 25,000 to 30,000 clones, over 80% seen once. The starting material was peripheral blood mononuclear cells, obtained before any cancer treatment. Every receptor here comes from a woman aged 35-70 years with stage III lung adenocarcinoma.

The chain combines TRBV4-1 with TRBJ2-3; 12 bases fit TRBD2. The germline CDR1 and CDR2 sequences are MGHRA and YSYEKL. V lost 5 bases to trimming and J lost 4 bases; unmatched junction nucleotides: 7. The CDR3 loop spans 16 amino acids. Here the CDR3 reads CASSLRLAGVADTQYF. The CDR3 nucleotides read TGCGCCAGCAGCTTGAGACTAGCGGGGGTGGCAGATACGCAGTATTTT.

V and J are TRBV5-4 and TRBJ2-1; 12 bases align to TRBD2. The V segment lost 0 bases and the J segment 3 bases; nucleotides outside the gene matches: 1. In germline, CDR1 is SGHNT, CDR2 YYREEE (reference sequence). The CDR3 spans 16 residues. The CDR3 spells CASSLGTSGDYNEQFF. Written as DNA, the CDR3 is TGTGCCAGCAGCTTGGGGACTAGCGGGGACTACAATGAGCAGTTCTTC.

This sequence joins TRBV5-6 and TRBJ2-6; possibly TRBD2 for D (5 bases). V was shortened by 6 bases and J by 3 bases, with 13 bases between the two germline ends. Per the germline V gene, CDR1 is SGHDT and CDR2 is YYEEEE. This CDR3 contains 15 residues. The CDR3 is CASIPEGGGANVLTF. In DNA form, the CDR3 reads TGTGCCAGCATCCCCGAGGGCGGTGGGGCCAACGTCCTGACTTTC. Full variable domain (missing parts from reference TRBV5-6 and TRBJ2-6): DAGVTQSPTHLIKTRGQQVTLRCSPKSGHDTVSWYQQALGQGPQFIFQYYEEEERQRGNFPDRFSGHQFPNYSSELNVNALLLGDSALYLCASIPEGGGANVLTFGAGSRLTVL.

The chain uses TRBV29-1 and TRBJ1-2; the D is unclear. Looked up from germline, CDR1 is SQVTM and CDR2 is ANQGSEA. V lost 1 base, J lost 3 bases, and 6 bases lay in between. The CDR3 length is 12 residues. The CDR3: CSVEGADYGYTF. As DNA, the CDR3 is TGCAGCGTTGAAGGTGCCGACTATGGCTACACCTTC.

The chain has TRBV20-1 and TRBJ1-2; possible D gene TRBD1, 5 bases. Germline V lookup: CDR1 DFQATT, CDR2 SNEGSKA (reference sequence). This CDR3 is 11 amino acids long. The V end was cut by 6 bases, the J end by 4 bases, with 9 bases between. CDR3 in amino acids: CSAWGGYGYTF. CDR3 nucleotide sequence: TGCAGTGCGTGGGGCGGCTATGGCTACACCTTC.